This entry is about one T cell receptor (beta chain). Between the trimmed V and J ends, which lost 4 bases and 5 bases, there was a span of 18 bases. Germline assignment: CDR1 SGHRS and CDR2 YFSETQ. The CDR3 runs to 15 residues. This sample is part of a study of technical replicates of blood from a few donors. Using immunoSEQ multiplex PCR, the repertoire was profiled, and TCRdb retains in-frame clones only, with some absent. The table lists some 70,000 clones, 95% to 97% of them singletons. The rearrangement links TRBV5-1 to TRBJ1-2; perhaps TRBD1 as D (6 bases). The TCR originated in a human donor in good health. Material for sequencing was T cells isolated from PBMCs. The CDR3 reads CASSLGPGEGYGYTF. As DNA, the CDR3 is TGCGCCAGCAGCCTCGGCCCAGGGGAAGGATATGGCTACACCTTC.